The source of this TCR beta chain is a study of long-term antiretroviral therapy in people with HIV. Study-wide results and caveats: Within the repertoire, clones expanded before ART were dominant at all time points.

Survey-level resolution applied to immunoSEQ assay v3.0. The repertoire was sequenced with immunoSEQ multiplex PCR; TCRdb's copy has only in-frame clones and lacks some. The sample records more than 25,000 clones, roughly 98% being singletons. This CDR3 region has 13 residues. The junction had 4 bases not matched to a gene; V was cut back by 8 bases and J by 4 bases. Germline values: CDR1 SGHTA, CDR2 FQGTGA. For this clone: Its target is unknown.

This receptor was obtained from a man aged 30-40 years with HIV. The sample consisted of unsorted PBMCs, taken 7.6 years after starting antiretroviral therapy. The J gene is TRBJ2-7, the V gene TRBV7-3; 11 nucleotides line up with TRBD2. The CDR3 sequence: CASGVAGGYEQYF. CDR3 DNA: TGTGCCAGCGGGGTAGCGGGAGGGTACGAGCAGTACTTC. The full variable domain, rest sourced from reference TRBV7-3 and TRBJ2-7, is GAGVSQTPSNKVTEKGKYVELRCDPISGHTALYWYRQSLGQGPEFLIYFQGTGAADDSGLPNDRFFAVRPEGSVSTLKIQRTERGDSAVYLCASGVAGGYEQYFGPGTRLTVT.